The clone carrying this T cell receptor (beta chain) was found many times. Its antigen is currently unknown. Uncontrolled infection, other autoimmune disease, pregnancy and lactation each barred patients from inclusion. Clinical symptoms, serum thyroxine, TRAb, thyroid ultrasound and orbital computed tomography informed diagnoses. Fresh peripheral blood, roughly 10 ml of it, supplied the PBMCs. Trimming pared 5 bases from V and 0 bases from J, leaving 12 bases between. The CDR3 extends over 14 amino acids. Per the germline V gene, CDR1 is SGHKS and CDR2 is YYEKEE (reference sequence). This entry belongs to a study of T cells in Graves' hyperthyroidism and ophthalmopathy. Researchers took RNA transcripts and amplified the TCR beta CDR3 regions from them. TCR CDR3 regions were first amplified by RT-PCR with HTBI primers. Using its own MiXCR run on the multiplex PCR reads, TCRdb lists one record per CDR3 protein. The sample includes hundreds of thousands of distinct CDR3 sequences, about 19% of them seen just once.

Study-level results: Among clonotypes expanded in thyroid above 0.001, most were also found in blood.

This chain connects TRBV5-5 to TRBJ2-7; D is unclear. Sequenced sample: blood. This TCR derives from a woman between 50 and 59 years old with Graves' hyperthyroidism that later progressed to Graves' ophthalmopathy. The CDR3 nucleotides read TGTGCCAGCAGGTCTCTGGAGATCTCCTACGAGCAGTACTTC. This translates into CASRSLEISYEQYF.